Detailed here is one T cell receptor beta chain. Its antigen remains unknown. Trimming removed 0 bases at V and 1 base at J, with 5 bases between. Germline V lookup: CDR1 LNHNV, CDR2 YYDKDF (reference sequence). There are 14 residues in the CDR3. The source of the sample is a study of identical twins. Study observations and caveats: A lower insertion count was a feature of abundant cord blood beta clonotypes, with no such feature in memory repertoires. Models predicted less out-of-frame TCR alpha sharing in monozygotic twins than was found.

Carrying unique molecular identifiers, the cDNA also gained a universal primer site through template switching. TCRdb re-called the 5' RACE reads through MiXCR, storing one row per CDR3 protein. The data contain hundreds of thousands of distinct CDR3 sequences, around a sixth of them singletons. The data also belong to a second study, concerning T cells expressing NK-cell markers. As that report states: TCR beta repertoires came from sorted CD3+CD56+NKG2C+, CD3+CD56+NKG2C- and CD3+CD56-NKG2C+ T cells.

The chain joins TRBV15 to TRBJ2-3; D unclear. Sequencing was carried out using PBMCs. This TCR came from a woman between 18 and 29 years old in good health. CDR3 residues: CATSRDPRTDTQYF. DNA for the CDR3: TGTGCCACCAGCAGAGATCCGCGCACAGATACGCAGTATTTT.